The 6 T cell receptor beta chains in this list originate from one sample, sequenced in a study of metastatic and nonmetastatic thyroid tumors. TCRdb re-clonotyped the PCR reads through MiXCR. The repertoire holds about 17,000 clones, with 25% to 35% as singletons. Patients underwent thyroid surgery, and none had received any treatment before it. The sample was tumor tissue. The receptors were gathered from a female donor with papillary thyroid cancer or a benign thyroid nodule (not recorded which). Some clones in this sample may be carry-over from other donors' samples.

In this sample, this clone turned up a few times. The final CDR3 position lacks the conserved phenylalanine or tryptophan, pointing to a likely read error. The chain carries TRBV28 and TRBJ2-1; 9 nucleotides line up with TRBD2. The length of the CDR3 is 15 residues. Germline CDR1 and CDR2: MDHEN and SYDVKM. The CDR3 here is CSSSKTREGYNEQFL. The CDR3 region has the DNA TGTTCCAGCTCCAAGACGCGGGAGGGGTACAATGAGCAGTTCCTC.

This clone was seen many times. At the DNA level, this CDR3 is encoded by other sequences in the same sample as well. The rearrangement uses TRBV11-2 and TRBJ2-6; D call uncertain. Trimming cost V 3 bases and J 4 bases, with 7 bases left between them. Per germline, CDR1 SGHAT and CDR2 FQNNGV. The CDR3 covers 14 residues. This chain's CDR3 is CASSFIGGANVLTF. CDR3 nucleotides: TGTGCCAGCAGCTTTATAGGGGGGGCCAACGTCCTGACTTTC. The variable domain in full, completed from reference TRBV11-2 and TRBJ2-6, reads EAGVAQSPRYKIIEKRQSVAFWCNPISGHATLYWYQQILGQGPKLLIQFQNNGVVDDSQLPKDRFSAERLKGVDSTLKIQPAKLEDSAVYLCASSFIGGANVLTFGAGSRLTVL.

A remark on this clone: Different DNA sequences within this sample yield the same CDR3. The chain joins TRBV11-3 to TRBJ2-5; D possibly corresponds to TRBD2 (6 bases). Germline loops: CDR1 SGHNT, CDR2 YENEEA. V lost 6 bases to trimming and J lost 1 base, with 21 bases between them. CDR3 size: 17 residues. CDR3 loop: CASSTGRLRGFQETQYF. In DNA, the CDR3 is TGTGCCAGCAGTACGGGCAGATTGCGGGGCTTCCAAGAGACCCAGTACTTC.

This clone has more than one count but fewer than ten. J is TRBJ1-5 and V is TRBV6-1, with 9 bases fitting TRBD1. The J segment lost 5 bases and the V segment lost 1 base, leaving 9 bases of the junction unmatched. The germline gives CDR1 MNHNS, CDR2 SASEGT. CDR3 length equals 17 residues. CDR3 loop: CASSEVGTGFLYQPQHF. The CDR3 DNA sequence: TGTGCCAGCAGTGAAGTGGGGACAGGGTTTCTATATCAGCCCCAGCATTTT.

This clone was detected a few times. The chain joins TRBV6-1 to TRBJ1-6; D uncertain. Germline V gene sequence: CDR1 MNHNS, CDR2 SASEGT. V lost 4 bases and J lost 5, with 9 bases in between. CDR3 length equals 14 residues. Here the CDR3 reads CASSASEHNSPLHF. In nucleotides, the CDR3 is TGTGCCAGCAGTGCGTCAGAACATAATTCACCCCTCCACTTT.

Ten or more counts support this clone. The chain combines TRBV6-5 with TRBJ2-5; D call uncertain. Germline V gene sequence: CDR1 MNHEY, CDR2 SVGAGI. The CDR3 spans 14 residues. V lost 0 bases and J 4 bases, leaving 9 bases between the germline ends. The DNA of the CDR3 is TGTGCCAGCAGTTACTCGATCCCGGGAGAGACCCAGTACTTC. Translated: CASSYSIPGETQYF.